These T cell receptor beta chains were read from a single sample in a study of CD8 T cells in ankylosing spondylitis. Using its own MiXCR run on the 5' RACE reads, TCRdb lists one record per CDR3 protein. The repertoire has around 120,000 distinct CDR3 sequences, about 25% of them found once; the top ten carry approximately 13%. The sample consisted of synovial fluid, either unsorted or a sorted T cell fraction (not recorded which). Receptor source: a male donor with ankylosing spondylitis. Both conserved end residues are trimmed from each CDR3.

TRBJ2-7 | TRBV24-1 | ATSASGSTYEQY
TRBJ2-1 | TRBV20-1 | SAQPSGLSYNEQF
TRBJ1-3 | TRBV11-3 | ASSPRTDGNTIY
TRBJ2-1 | TRBV11-2 | ASSYGGLALSSYNEQF
TRBJ2-1 | TRBV15 | ATSRGREGMDEQF
TRBJ2-1 | TRBV6-1 | ASSRAGGVSYNEQF
TRBJ1-1 | TRBV3-1 | ASSQVQANTEAF
TRBJ1-2 | TRBV7-9 | ASSSTEQYGYT
TRBJ2-1 | TRBV12-3/TRBV12-4 | ASSAEDGRAAEQF
TRBJ1-1 | TRBV30 | AGKKQGAEAF
TRBJ2-3 | TRBV10-3 | AISESEAVGEDTQY
TRBJ2-7 | TRBV18 | ASSPGKISYEQY
TRBJ2-3 | TRBV20-1 | SGEYRGADTQY
TRBJ1-2 | TRBV29-1 | SVGGAELNYGYT
TRBJ1-2 | TRBV20-1 | SAPRRQGYDGYT
TRBJ2-2 | TRBV7-9 | ASSTGTGFHGELF
TRBJ2-5 | TRBV5-1 | ASSFLAGAETQY
TRBJ2-3 | TRBV24-1 | ATSDLGQGATDTQY
TRBJ2-5 | TRBV7-7 | ASSLGLQPAETQY
TRBJ2-1 | TRBV19 | ASSIERASGSDEQF
TRBJ2-1 | TRBV7-2 | ASSLVQGDEQF
TRBJ2-1 | TRBV3-1 | ASSHGTSGRTLYNEQF
TRBJ1-5 | TRBV12-3/TRBV12-4 | ASTSGRGNQPQH